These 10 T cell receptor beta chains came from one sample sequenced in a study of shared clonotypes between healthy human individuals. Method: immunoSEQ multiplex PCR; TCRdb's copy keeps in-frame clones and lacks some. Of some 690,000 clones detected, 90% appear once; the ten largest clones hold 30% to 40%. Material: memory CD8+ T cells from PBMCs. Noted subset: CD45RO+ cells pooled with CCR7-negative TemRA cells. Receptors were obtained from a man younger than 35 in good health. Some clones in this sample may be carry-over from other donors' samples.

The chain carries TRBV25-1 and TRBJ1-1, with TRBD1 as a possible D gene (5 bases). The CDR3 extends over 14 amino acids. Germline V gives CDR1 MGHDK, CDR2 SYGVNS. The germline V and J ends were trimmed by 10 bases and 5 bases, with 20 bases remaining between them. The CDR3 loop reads CATAPRGGWTEAFF. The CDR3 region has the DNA TGTGCCACCGCACCTCGGGGGGGATGGACTGAAGCTTTCTTT.

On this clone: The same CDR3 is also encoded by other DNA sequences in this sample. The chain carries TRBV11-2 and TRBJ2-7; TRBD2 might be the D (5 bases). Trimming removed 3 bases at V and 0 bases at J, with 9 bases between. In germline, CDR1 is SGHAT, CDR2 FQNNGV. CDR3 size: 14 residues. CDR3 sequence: CASSFSGSSYEQYF. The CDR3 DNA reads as TGTGCCAGCAGCTTCAGCGGAAGCTCCTACGAGCAGTACTTC.

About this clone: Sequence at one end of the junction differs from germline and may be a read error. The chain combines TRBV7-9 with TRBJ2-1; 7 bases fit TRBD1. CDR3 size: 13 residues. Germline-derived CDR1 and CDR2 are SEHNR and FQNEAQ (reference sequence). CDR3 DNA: TGTGCCGGCAGCCTTACAGGGGCCAATGAGCAGTTCTTC. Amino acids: CAGSLTGANEQFF.

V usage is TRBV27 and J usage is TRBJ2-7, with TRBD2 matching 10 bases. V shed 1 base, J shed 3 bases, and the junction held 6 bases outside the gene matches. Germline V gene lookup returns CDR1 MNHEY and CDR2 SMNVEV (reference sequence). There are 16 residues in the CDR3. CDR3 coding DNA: TGTGCCAGCAGTTTATTGCGGGCTAGCGGGAGCTACGAGCAGTACTTC. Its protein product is CASSLLRASGSYEQYF.

CDR3 sequence (DNA): TGTGCCAGCAGCGTGGGTAGCGGGGTAGGGAATGAGCAGTTCTTC. Translation: CASSVGSGVGNEQFF. The chain is built from TRBV9 and TRBJ2-1, with 8 nucleotides matching TRBD2. The CDR3 consists of 15 residues. Germline loops: CDR1 SGDLS, CDR2 YYNGEE. The V and J ends lost 2 bases and 7 bases, in that order; junction bases with no gene match: 8.

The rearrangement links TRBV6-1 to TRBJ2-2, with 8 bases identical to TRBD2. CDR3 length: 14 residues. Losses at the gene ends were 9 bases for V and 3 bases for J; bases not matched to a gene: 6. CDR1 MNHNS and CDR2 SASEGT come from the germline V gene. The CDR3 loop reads CASTGLVYTGELFF. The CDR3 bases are TGTGCCAGTACGGGACTAGTGTACACCGGGGAGCTGTTTTTT.

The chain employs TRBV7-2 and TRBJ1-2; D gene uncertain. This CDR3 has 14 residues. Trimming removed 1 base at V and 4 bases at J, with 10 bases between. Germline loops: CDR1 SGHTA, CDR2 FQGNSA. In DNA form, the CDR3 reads TGTGCCAGCAGCTTAGGTCTGGCGGCCTATGGCTACACCTTC. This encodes CASSLGLAAYGYTF.

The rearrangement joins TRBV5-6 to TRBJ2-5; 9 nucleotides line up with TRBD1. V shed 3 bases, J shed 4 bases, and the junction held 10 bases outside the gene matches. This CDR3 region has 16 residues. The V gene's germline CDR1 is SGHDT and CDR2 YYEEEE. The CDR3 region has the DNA TGTGCCAGCAGCTGGCGGGGACAGGGATACTCAGAGACCCAGTACTTC. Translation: CASSWRGQGYSETQYF.

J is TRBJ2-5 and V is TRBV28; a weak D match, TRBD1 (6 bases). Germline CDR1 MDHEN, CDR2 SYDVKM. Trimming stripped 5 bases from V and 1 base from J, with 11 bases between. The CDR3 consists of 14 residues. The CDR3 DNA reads TGTGCCAGCAGTATGAGGACAGCCCAAGAGACCCAGTACTTC. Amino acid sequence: CASSMRTAQETQYF.

The CDR3 reads CASSLAWDREVGTDTQYF. The CDR3 coding sequence is TGTGCCAGCAGCTTAGCGTGGGACAGGGAGGTAGGCACAGATACGCAGTATTTT. The chain carries TRBV7-8 and TRBJ2-3; 9 bases are shared with TRBD1. The CDR3 has 18 amino acids. V gave up 0 bases and J gave up 1 base; unmatched junction bases: 8. Germline CDR1 SGHVS, CDR2 FQNEAQ.